A single sample is the source of the 24 T cell receptor beta chains below, sequenced in a study of T cell responses to AZD1222 COVID-19 vaccine. Produced via immunoSEQ multiplex PCR; TCRdb's table is partial and in-frame only. The sample contains some 110,000 clones, roughly 84% of which appear only once. The input for sequencing was peripheral blood, taken 28 days after the second AZD1222 dose. These receptors were obtained from an adult who received the AZD1222 COVID-19 vaccine.

V is TRBV29-1 and J is TRBJ2-3, with 7 bases lining up with TRBD1. The germline gives CDR1 SQVTM, CDR2 ANQGSEA. With V trimmed by 4 bases and J by 0 bases, 7 bases remained unmatched. The CDR3 is made up of 15 amino acids. Here the CDR3 DNA reads TGCAGCGTTGCCCGGACAGGAGTCAGCACAGATACGCAGTATTTT. Translation gives CSVARTGVSTDTQYF.

The genes are TRBV7-2 and TRBJ1-1, with D unclear. Trimming shortened V by 2 bases and J by 4 bases, and 8 bases separated the two germline ends. Germline values: CDR1 SGHTA, CDR2 FQGNSA. The CDR3 sequence is 13 residues long. The CDR3 region has the DNA TGTGCCAGCAGCTTACGGGGTTTCACTGAAGCTTTCTTT. The encoded protein is CASSLRGFTEAFF.

The chain combines TRBV7-2 with TRBJ1-2; D is unresolved. CDR1 is SGHTA and CDR2 is FQGNSA in the germline V gene. Trimming removed 2 bases from V and 6 bases from J, with 10 bases in between. The CDR3 is made up of 13 amino acids. In DNA, the CDR3 is TGTGCCAGCAGCTTAATACGAGGCGATGGCTACACCTTC. It yields the protein CASSLIRGDGYTF.

This chain uses TRBV28 with TRBJ1-5, with D unclear. Per germline, CDR1 MDHEN and CDR2 SYDVKM. The V gene lost 8 bases and the J gene lost 0 bases, with 8 bases spanning the gap. CDR3 length: 13 amino acids. CDR3 DNA sequence: TGTGCCAGCCGATCCTCTAGCAATCAGCCCCAGCATTTT. This codes for CASRSSSNQPQHF.

V is TRBV5-1 and J is TRBJ1-2, with 7 nucleotides matching TRBD1. Germline trimming cut 0 bases from V and 4 bases from J; bases unmatched to any gene: 9. CDR1 is SGHRS, CDR2 YFSETQ, per germline. This CDR3 comprises 16 residues. The CDR3 sequence: CASSLDVWDSIYGYTF. In nucleotides, the CDR3 is TGCGCCAGCAGCTTGGACGTTTGGGACAGCATCTATGGCTACACCTTC.

V is TRBV6-1 and J is TRBJ1-5; D remains unclear. Trimming removed 7 bases from V and 0 bases from J, with 13 bases in between. CDR3 size: 15 residues. Germline lookup yields CDR1 MNHNS and CDR2 SASEGT. The DNA of the CDR3 is TGTGCCAGCAACGACGGTTCCTATAGCAATCAGCCCCAGCATTTT. It translates to CASNDGSYSNQPQHF.

V gene TRBV27 combines with J gene TRBJ2-7; 9 nucleotides match TRBD2. CDR3 length equals 14 residues. Germline V gene data show CDR1 as MNHEY and CDR2 as SMNVEV (reference sequence). The trim removed 1 base at V and 5 bases at J, leaving 3 bases unmatched. The CDR3 loop reads CASSLWPSGDEQYF. The CDR3 DNA follows: TGTGCCAGCAGTTTATGGCCTAGCGGGGACGAGCAGTACTTC.

The rearrangement uses TRBV7-9 and TRBJ2-7; D call uncertain. Germline CDR1 SEHNR, CDR2 FQNEAQ (reference sequence). V was shortened by 4 bases and J by 6 bases, with 13 bases between the two germline ends. The CDR3 is 13 amino acids. CDR3 DNA sequence: TGTGCCAGCAGCTCAGTTTTATACTCCGAGCAGTACTTC. Translation: CASSSVLYSEQYF. The variable domain in full, with the rest retrieved from reference TRBV7-9 and TRBJ2-7, is DTGVSQNPRHKITKRGQNVTFRCDPISEHNRLYWYRQTLGQGPEFLTYFQNEAQLEKSRLLSDRFSAERPKGSFSTLEIQRTEQGDSAMYLCASSSVLYSEQYFGPGTRLTVT.

The chain links TRBV7-3 to TRBJ2-1, with 10 positions matching TRBD1. Trimming removed 8 bases from V and 6 bases from J; junction bases left unmatched: 7. Germline V CDR1 and CDR2: SGHTA, FQGTGA. This CDR3 comprises 14 residues. CDR3 DNA sequence: TGTGCCAGCGGCCGGGACAGGGGTTCCAATGAGCAGTTCTTC. It specifies CASGRDRGSNEQFF.

This rearrangement joins TRBV24-1 to TRBJ2-3; possible D gene TRBD2, 5 bases. V shed 9 bases and J shed 0 bases, with 9 bases lying between them. Germline-derived CDR1 and CDR2 are KGHDR and SFDVKD. The CDR3 has 13 residues. The CDR3 bases are TGTGCCACCGGTAGCGCTAGCACAGATACGCAGTATTTT. Its translation: CATGSASTDTQYF.

The chain employs TRBV5-5 and TRBJ1-6; D gene ambiguous. Germline-derived CDR1 and CDR2 are SGHKS and YYEKEE (reference sequence). This CDR3 spans 14 amino acids. Trimming removed 4 bases at V and 10 bases at J, with 15 bases between. The DNA for the CDR3 is TGTGCCAGCAGCGCTTCGCTAGAGTTGTCACCCCTCCACTTT. Encoded protein: CASSASLELSPLHF.

The V gene is TRBV5-8, the J gene TRBJ1-1; D call uncertain. Germline CDR1 is SGHTS and CDR2 is YDEGEE. The V end lost 5 bases, the J end lost 0 bases, and 14 bases lay between the germline ends. The CDR3 has 15 amino acids. CDR3 sequence reads: CASSLLLGMNTEAFF. As DNA, the CDR3 is TGTGCCAGCAGTCTGCTACTGGGTATGAACACTGAAGCTTTCTTT.

The V call is TRBV5-1, the J call TRBJ2-2, with D possibly matching TRBD2 (5 bases). This CDR3 is built from 16 residues. V shed 0 bases and J shed 3 bases, with 12 bases lying between them. CDR1 and CDR2 (germline): SGHRS, YFSETQ. The CDR3 nucleotides read TGCGCCAGCAGCTTGGCCGGGGATATACACACCGGGGAGCTGTTTTTT. Its protein product is CASSLAGDIHTGELFF.

The chain joins TRBV7-9 to TRBJ1-3; 7 bases agree with TRBD1. V shed 6 bases and J 7 bases; nucleotides not matched to a gene: 12. The CDR3 loop spans 15 amino acids. Germline V lookup: CDR1 SEHNR, CDR2 FQNEAQ (reference sequence). The CDR3 is CASSSLGQAGNTIYF. The DNA of the CDR3 is TGTGCCAGCAGTTCACTCGGACAGGCGGGGAACACCATATATTTT.

Points on this clone: Different DNA sequences within this sample yield the same CDR3. The chain uses TRBV2 and TRBJ2-7, with 14 bases aligning to TRBD2. The J segment lost 1 base and the V segment lost 6 bases, leaving 2 bases of the junction unmatched. The germline gives CDR1 SNHLY, CDR2 FYNNEI. CDR3 length equals 15 residues. This CDR3 reads CASSRTSGRSYEQYF. The CDR3 DNA is TGTGCCAGCAGCCGGACTAGCGGGAGGTCCTACGAGCAGTACTTC.

The chain couples TRBV7-8 to TRBJ1-2; D gene uncertain. CDR3 length equals 14 residues. Germline V gene data show CDR1 as SGHVS and CDR2 as FQNEAQ. Trimming stripped 1 base from V and 2 bases from J, with 8 bases between. CDR3 in DNA: TGTGCCAGCAGCTTAGAGAGTTCCAACTATGGCTACACCTTC. It encodes CASSLESSNYGYTF.

The rearrangement links TRBV6-5 to TRBJ2-7, with a possible D match to TRBD1 (5 bases). The CDR3 extends over 12 amino acids. The germline CDR1 and CDR2 sequences are MNHEY and SVGAGI. V lost 6 bases to trimming and J lost 6 bases, with 12 bases between them. The CDR3 spells CASRAGFGEQYF. CDR3 coding DNA: TGTGCCAGCAGAGCAGGGTTCGGCGAGCAGTACTTC.

This clone was picked up a small number of times. CDR3 sequence reads: CASCLGRTDTQYF. CDR3 DNA: TGTGCCAGCTGTCTGGGACGCACAGATACGCAGTATTTT. V gene TRBV6-5 combines with J gene TRBJ2-3; D is tentatively TRBD1 or TRBD2 (5 bases each). V shed 8 bases and J shed 1 base, with 10 bases lying between them. The germline V gene encodes CDR1 MNHEY and CDR2 SVGAGI. This CDR3 contains 13 residues.

This clone was recorded a few times. The V call is TRBV29-1, the J call TRBJ1-2; D perhaps matches TRBD1 (5 bases). Trimming left V 1 base short and J 0 bases short, with 15 bases between. The CDR3 is 16 residues long. Germline V gene sequence: CDR1 SQVTM, CDR2 ANQGSEA. The CDR3 loop reads CSVEADGTLTNYGYTF. DNA of the CDR3: TGCAGCGTTGAAGCCGACGGGACTTTGACTAACTATGGCTACACCTTC.

The chain is built from TRBV19 and TRBJ1-5; 8 bases fit TRBD1. After removal of 9 bases from V and 3 bases from J, the junction contained 10 bases not matched to a gene. CDR1 is LNHDA, CDR2 SQIVND, per germline (reference sequence). CDR3 length: 15 amino acids. The CDR3 spells CASYPRGRNNQPQHF. CDR3 DNA: TGTGCCAGCTACCCCAGGGGGCGGAACAATCAGCCCCAGCATTTT.

The rearrangement links TRBV9 to TRBJ1-6; D not certain. The CDR3 spans 15 residues. Germline-derived CDR1 and CDR2 are SGDLS and YYNGEE. The V end lost 3 bases, the J end lost 5 bases, and 12 bases lay between the germline ends. The CDR3 nucleotides read TGTGCCAGCAGCGCCACGGGAGATGATAATTCACCCCTCCACTTT. Its translation is CASSATGDDNSPLHF.

This clone was recorded once. The CDR3 DNA is TGTGCCAGCAGCAACCGGGCTCCCCATGCGGATACGCAGTATTTT. Encoded protein: CASSNRAPHADTQYF. The chain uses TRBV3-1 (or the pseudogene TRBV3-2) and TRBJ2-3; D ambiguous. Trimming removed 5 bases at V and 6 bases at J, with 18 bases between. The CDR3 totals 15 residues. The germline V gene has CDR1 LGHDT and CDR2 YNNKEL (reference sequence).

The chain is built from TRBV9 and TRBJ1-2; D is uncertain. Germline lookup yields CDR1 SGDLS and CDR2 YYNGEE. The CDR3 covers 14 residues. V lost 0 bases to trimming and J lost 3 bases, with 9 bases between them. CDR3 coding DNA: TGTGCCAGCAGCGTAGAAAACCCATACTATGGCTACACCTTC. Residues: CASSVENPYYGYTF.

The chain joins TRBV5-4 to TRBJ2-5; possible D gene TRBD2, 6 bases. CDR3 length: 16 residues. CDR1 SGHNT and CDR2 YYREEE come from the germline V gene (reference sequence). V was cut by 2 bases and J by 5 bases, with 19 bases left in between. The chain's CDR3 is CASSFNSGRPSETQYF. The CDR3 DNA sequence: TGTGCCAGCAGCTTCAATAGCGGAAGGCCCTCGGAGACCCAGTACTTC.